The entry that follows covers one T cell receptor beta chain sequence. Its specificity is not known. The CDR3 totals 14 residues. CDR1 and CDR2 from the germline V gene are LNHNV and YYDKDF (reference sequence). Trimming shortened V by 0 bases and J by 6 bases, and 11 bases separated the two germline ends. This specimen belongs to a study of radiotherapy plus CTLA-4 blockade in lung cancer. Study-wide results and caveats: After radiotherapy and ipilimumab, tumor-derived clones expanded in peripheral blood.

Profiling relied on immunoSEQ multiplex PCR, and the TCRdb table lists in-frame clones only, not all of them. This table holds 40,000 to 55,000 clones, 75% to 90% found once. This chain links TRBV15 with TRBJ1-1, with D possibly matching TRBD1 (5 bases). The TCR originated in a human donor with non-small cell lung cancer that progressed on radiotherapy plus ipilimumab. Some clones in this sample may be carry-over from other donors' samples. The sequencing used peripheral blood, collected from a patient treated with radiotherapy plus ipilimumab. Written as DNA, the CDR3 is TGTGCCACCAGCAGAGAACCGTGGGGGGCTGAAGCTTTCTTT. Its protein is CATSREPWGAEAFF.